Below are 30 T cell receptor beta chains sequenced from a single sample in a study of Ad26.COV2.S vaccination and SARS-CoV-2 variants. The treatment here: around 19 received Ad26.COV2.S at low or high dose, single or two shots; roughly five received placebo; per-sample allocation not given. After the first vaccine or placebo injection, samples were drawn on day 63. The table came from immunoSEQ multiplex PCR; TCRdb's copy has only in-frame clones and leaves some out. The sample lists about 410,000 clones; approximately 92% were seen once. Sequenced here: peripheral blood, sampled in a trial of Ad26.COV2.S vaccine versus placebo. The receptors were gathered from a person aged 18 to 65 who received the Ad26.COV2.S COVID-19 vaccine or a placebo.

The J gene is TRBJ2-1, the V gene TRBV5-1, with 8 bases fitting TRBD2. Germline V gene data show CDR1 as SGHRS and CDR2 as YFSETQ. V lost 6 bases, J lost 6 bases, and 5 bases stayed unmatched. There are 13 residues in the CDR3. The CDR3 protein is CASKAGVSNEQFF. For the CDR3, the DNA is TGCGCCAGCAAAGCGGGGGTCTCCAATGAGCAGTTCTTC.

This sequence joins TRBV19 and TRBJ1-1; D uncertain. V was pared by 3 bases and J by 0 bases, with 11 bases between. The CDR3 extends over 15 amino acids. Per the germline V gene, CDR1 is LNHDA and CDR2 is SQIVND (reference sequence). CDR3 nucleotide sequence: TGTGCCAGTAGTATCGGAAGCGCCGTGAACACTGAAGCTTTCTTT. Its translation is CASSIGSAVNTEAFF.

The chain has TRBV28 and TRBJ1-4, with D unclear. Germline loops: CDR1 MDHEN, CDR2 SYDVKM. CDR3 size: 14 residues. Trimming took off 8 bases at V and 3 bases at J, with 13 bases between the two ends. CDR3 amino acids: CASGTASSNEKLFF. For the CDR3, the DNA is TGTGCCAGCGGAACAGCCTCTTCTAATGAAAAACTGTTTTTT. The whole variable domain, remainder taken from reference TRBV28 and TRBJ1-4, is DVKVTQSSRYLVKRTGEKVFLECVQDMDHENMFWYRQDPGLGLRLIYFSYDVKMKEKGDIPEGYSVSREKKERFSLILESASTNQTSMYLCASGTASSNEKLFFGSGTQLSVL.

This chain joins TRBV14 and TRBJ2-7; D not resolved. Trimming took off 1 base at V and 6 bases at J, with 10 bases between the two ends. CDR1 and CDR2 (germline): SGHDN, FVKESK. The CDR3 consists of 13 residues. CDR3 protein: CASSQVRQPEQYF. The CDR3 nucleotides read TGTGCCAGCAGCCAAGTCCGGCAGCCCGAGCAGTACTTC.

This chain links TRBV7-6 with TRBJ2-5; D unresolved. The V gene lost 3 bases and the J gene lost 5 bases, with 10 bases spanning the gap. Germline V gives CDR1 SGHVS, CDR2 FNYEAQ. The CDR3 has 13 residues. The CDR3 DNA reads as TGTGCCAGCAGCTTTTGGGGATACGAGACCCAGTACTTC. Its translation: CASSFWGYETQYF.

The CDR3 DNA reads as TGCGCCAGCAGCTTATTGTCGGGAGGGGGTAATGGCTACACCTTC. Translating it yields CASSLLSGGGNGYTF. This chain links TRBV5-1 with TRBJ1-2; a possible D gene is TRBD1 (6 bases). The germline V gene has CDR1 SGHRS and CDR2 YFSETQ. The CDR3 has 15 amino acids. Between the trimmed V and J ends, which lost 2 bases and 6 bases, there was a span of 17 bases. Complete variable domain (other parts from reference TRBV5-1 and TRBJ1-2): KAGVTQTPRYLIKTRGQQVTLSCSPISGHRSVSWYQQTPGQGLQFLFEYFSETQRNKGNFPGRFSGRQFSNSRSEMNVSTLELGDSALYLCASSLLSGGGNGYTFGSGTRLTVV.

The chain uses TRBV5-1 and TRBJ2-7; perhaps TRBD2 as D (6 bases). Germline CDR1 and CDR2: SGHRS and YFSETQ. V dropped 4 bases and J dropped 1 base, with 12 bases sitting between them. This CDR3 spans 14 amino acids. The CDR3 here is CASSGGQQSYEQYF. In DNA, the CDR3 is TGCGCCAGCAGCGGAGGGCAACAGTCCTACGAGCAGTACTTC.

The V call is TRBV11-2, the J call TRBJ2-7, with 7 bases lining up with TRBD2. J was trimmed by 2 bases and V by 1 base; bases with no gene match: 2. Germline V gives CDR1 SGHAT, CDR2 FQNNGV. The CDR3 is made up of 14 amino acids. CDR3 DNA sequence: TGTGCCAGCAGCTTAGTGGCGGGGGCCTACGAGCAGTACTTC. This sequence encodes CASSLVAGAYEQYF.

The chain has TRBV28 and TRBJ2-6; no clear D gene. CDR1 is MDHEN and CDR2 is SYDVKM in the germline V gene. V was pared by 3 bases and J by 0 bases, with 9 bases between. The CDR3 runs 16 residues. CDR3 sequence: CASSFQLISGANVLTF. The CDR3 DNA is TGTGCCAGCAGTTTCCAACTCATCTCTGGGGCCAACGTCCTGACTTTC.

The chain joins TRBV30 to TRBJ2-2; TRBD1 might be the D (5 bases). V shed 4 bases and J shed 6 bases, with 18 bases lying between them. Germline V gene data show CDR1 as GTSNPN and CDR2 as SVGIG (reference sequence). The CDR3 loop spans 15 amino acids. As DNA, the CDR3 is TGTGCCTGGAAAACCCCAGGGTTCCGGGCCGGGGAGCTGTTTTTT. It codes for CAWKTPGFRAGELFF.

In this sample, this clone turned up once. V is TRBV9 and J is TRBJ1-2; 8 nucleotides agree with TRBD1. CDR3 length: 16 amino acids. The V and J ends lost 0 bases and 6 bases, in that order; junction bases with no gene match: 10. Germline assignment: CDR1 SGDLS and CDR2 YYNGEE. The CDR3 DNA reads as TGTGCCAGCAGCGTAGGAAGGACAGGGCAACATGATGGCTACACCTTC. Its translation is CASSVGRTGQHDGYTF.

The sample holds one count of this clone. The V gene is TRBV7-2, the J gene TRBJ1-3, with D perhaps matching TRBD1 (5 bases). Per the germline V gene, CDR1 is SGHTA and CDR2 is FQGNSA. Trimming removed 1 base at V and 8 bases at J, with 15 bases between. The CDR3 sequence is 15 residues long. The CDR3 is CASSLGPQGFYTIYF. The CDR3 DNA is TGTGCCAGCAGCTTAGGCCCCCAGGGTTTCTACACCATATATTTT.

J is TRBJ1-1 and V is TRBV18, with D perhaps matching TRBD1 (6 bases). Trimming pared 5 bases from V and 6 bases from J, leaving 10 bases between. Germline CDR1 KGHSH, CDR2 LQKENI. The CDR3 contains 12 residues. The CDR3 DNA sequence: TGTGCCAGCTCAACCGGGACACCTGAAGCTTTCTTT. Amino acid sequence: CASSTGTPEAFF.

Turning to this clone: The sample contains more than one DNA sequence encoding this CDR3. The chain has TRBV7-9 and TRBJ1-5, with a weak D call TRBD1 (6 bases). V lost 5 bases to trimming and J lost 5 bases, with 13 bases between them. Germline values: CDR1 SEHNR, CDR2 FQNEAQ (reference sequence). The CDR3 extends over 14 amino acids. The CDR3 sequence is CASSQGPGDQPQHF. Here the CDR3 DNA reads TGTGCCAGCAGCCAAGGGCCAGGGGATCAGCCCCAGCATTTT. Using reference TRBV7-9 and TRBJ1-5 for the parts outside the CDR3, the full variable domain is DTGVSQNPRHKITKRGQNVTFRCDPISEHNRLYWYRQTLGQGPEFLTYFQNEAQLEKSRLLSDRFSAERPKGSFSTLEIQRTEQGDSAMYLCASSQGPGDQPQHFGDGTRLSIL.

V is TRBV11-2 and J is TRBJ2-5, with D unclear. The CDR3 runs to 15 residues. The germline CDR1 and CDR2 sequences are SGHAT and FQNNGV. The germline V and J ends were trimmed by 5 bases and 4 bases, with 17 bases remaining between them. CDR3 bases: TGTGCCAGCAGCCGCTTCGAAGGAGCGTTAGAGACCCAGTACTTC. Translation: CASSRFEGALETQYF.

CDR3 bases: TGTGCCAGCAGCTTGGGGTTTATTCTTAACACCGGGGAGCTGTTTTTT. Protein product: CASSLGFILNTGELFF. The chain is built from TRBV5-5 and TRBJ2-2; D uncertain. The CDR3 sequence is 16 residues long. CDR1 and CDR2 from the germline V gene are SGHKS and YYEKEE (reference sequence). Trimming cost V 0 bases and J 2 bases, with 11 bases left between them.

This chain connects TRBV29-1 to TRBJ2-3, with 8 bases fitting TRBD1. V was pared by 6 bases and J by 7 bases, with 18 bases of the junction left unmatched. This CDR3 is 16 amino acids long. Germline-derived CDR1 and CDR2 are SQVTM and ANQGSEA. The CDR3 reads CSVTVPGQAGTYTQYF. In DNA form, the CDR3 reads TGCAGCGTGACTGTCCCGGGACAGGCCGGGACCTATACGCAGTATTTT.

The chain is built from TRBV5-1 and TRBJ2-7; TRBD1 matches at 8 bases. Germline CDR1 is SGHRS and CDR2 is YFSETQ. The V segment lost 2 bases and the J segment 4 bases; nucleotides outside the gene matches: 2. CDR3 length: 13 amino acids. CDR3 loop: CASSLTGGYEQYF. CDR3 DNA sequence: TGCGCCAGCAGCTTAACAGGGGGGTACGAGCAGTACTTC. The full variable domain, rest sourced from reference TRBV5-1 and TRBJ2-7, is KAGVTQTPRYLIKTRGQQVTLSCSPISGHRSVSWYQQTPGQGLQFLFEYFSETQRNKGNFPGRFSGRQFSNSRSEMNVSTLELGDSALYLCASSLTGGYEQYFGPGTRLTVT.

V gene TRBV18 combines with J gene TRBJ1-1; a possible D gene is TRBD1 (5 bases). Germline loops: CDR1 KGHSH, CDR2 LQKENI. V dropped 0 bases and J dropped 7 bases, with 12 bases sitting between them. CDR3 size: 14 residues. In DNA form, the CDR3 reads TGTGCCAGCTCACCACCGGGGACGGCCCGTGAAGCTTTCTTT. Protein sequence: CASSPPGTAREAFF.

This rearrangement joins TRBV6-4 to TRBJ1-5; possibly TRBD1 for D (5 bases). V lost 2 bases, J lost 7 bases, and 9 bases lay in between. Germline values: CDR1 MRHNA, CDR2 SNTAGT. The CDR3 loop spans 13 amino acids. The CDR3 sequence: CASSDGGEQPQHF. The DNA of the CDR3 is TGTGCCAGCAGTGACGGGGGGGAGCAGCCCCAGCATTTT.

This chain joins TRBV21-1 and TRBJ2-7; TRBD1, the table's D call, was not compared with the DNA. TRBV21-1 is a pseudogene locus. CDR3 size: 16 residues. CDR3 DNA sequence: TGTGCCAGCAGCAAACTTCAGGGTGTGAAATCCTACGAGCAGTACTTC. Translation gives CASSKLQGVKSYEQYF.

The J gene is TRBJ1-2, the V gene TRBV10-3; weak D call: TRBD1 (6 bases). Per germline, CDR1 ENHRY and CDR2 SYGVKD. Trimming pared 2 bases from V and 5 bases from J, leaving 15 bases between. This CDR3 is 15 amino acids long. The CDR3 DNA reads as TGTGCCATCAGTGAGATCCGACAGAGGGGGTATGGCTACACCTTC. Amino acids: CAISEIRQRGYGYTF.

The chain joins TRBV7-8 to TRBJ1-5; no clear D gene. There are 16 residues in the CDR3. Trimming took off 1 base at V and 0 bases at J, with 10 bases between the two ends. Germline CDR1 is SGHVS and CDR2 is FQNEAQ. This CDR3 is CASSLDGVYSNQPQHF. The DNA of the CDR3 is TGTGCCAGCAGCTTAGATGGGGTCTATAGCAATCAGCCCCAGCATTTT.

V usage is TRBV3-1 (or the pseudogene TRBV3-2) and J usage is TRBJ2-3; possible D gene TRBD2, 6 bases. There are 15 residues in the CDR3. V lost 0 bases to trimming and J lost 2 bases, with 9 bases between them. Germline V lookup: CDR1 LGHDT, CDR2 YNNKEL (reference sequence). DNA of the CDR3: TGTGCCAGCAGCCAAGAGGGGGGATCCACAGATACGCAGTATTTT. As protein: CASSQEGGSTDTQYF.

The chain recombines TRBV11-2 with TRBJ2-1; 8 bases line up with TRBD2. The germline V gene has CDR1 SGHAT and CDR2 FQNNGV. The junction had 10 bases not matched to a gene; V was cut back by 0 bases and J by 3 bases. The CDR3 runs 18 residues. DNA for the CDR3: TGTGCCAGCAGCTTAGACCTAGCAACTAGCGGATTCTACAATGAGCAGTTCTTC. Protein: CASSLDLATSGFYNEQFF.

The chain is built from TRBV18 and TRBJ2-7; TRBD2 matches at 10 bases. Germline V gene data show CDR1 as KGHSH and CDR2 as LQKENI. This CDR3 is built from 17 residues. Trimming at V came to 3 bases and at J to 2 bases, leaving 10 bases not matched to a gene. The DNA for the CDR3 is TGTGCCAGCTCACCCCGGTCTAGCGGGGGTACAACCTACGAGCAGTACTTC. It specifies CASSPRSSGGTTYEQYF.

This chain joins TRBV9 and TRBJ2-2; 7 bases line up with TRBD1. From germline, CDR1 is SGDLS and CDR2 YYNGEE. Losses at the gene ends were 6 bases for V and 8 bases for J; bases not matched to a gene: 16. The CDR3 sequence is 16 residues long. CDR3 nucleotide sequence: TGTGCCAGCACCCCAACTGGACAGGCTTCAGAGGGGGAGCTGTTTTTT. It codes for CASTPTGQASEGELFF.

The CDR3: CASSLRQMNTEAFF. As DNA, the CDR3 is TGTGCCAGCTCATTAAGACAGATGAACACTGAAGCTTTCTTT. The rearrangement joins TRBV18 to TRBJ1-1, with D possibly being TRBD1 (5 bases). Trimming took off 5 bases at V and 0 bases at J, with 10 bases between the two ends. The CDR3 spans 14 residues. From germline, CDR1 is KGHSH and CDR2 LQKENI.

The chain has TRBV28 and TRBJ2-7; TRBD2 agrees at 13 bases. The CDR3 is 16 amino acids. V lost 4 bases, J lost 3 bases, and 6 bases stayed unmatched. In germline, CDR1 is MDHEN, CDR2 SYDVKM. CDR3: CASSSTGLAGNYEQYF. As DNA, the CDR3 is TGTGCCAGCAGTTCAACGGGACTAGCGGGGAACTACGAGCAGTACTTC.

The chain has TRBV20-1 and TRBJ2-2, with D hard to call. This CDR3 has 14 residues. The V and J ends lost 3 bases and 3 bases respectively, with 11 bases between them. From germline, CDR1 is DFQATT and CDR2 SNEGSKA (reference sequence). The CDR3 spells CSASYRDYTGELFF. The CDR3 DNA is TGCAGTGCTAGTTACAGAGACTACACCGGGGAGCTGTTTTTT.